This TCR beta chain was obtained from a study of T cells expressing NK-cell markers. Across the whole study: It was sorted CD3+CD56+NKG2C+, CD3+CD56+NKG2C- and CD3+CD56-NKG2C+ T cells that supplied the TCR beta repertoires.

CDR3 length: 17 amino acids. The authors generated TCR beta cDNA through 5'RACE template switching with UMIs. TCRdb derives one entry per CDR3 protein from the 5' RACE reads, leaving out DNA. The data show about 390,000 distinct CDR3 sequences, and the top ten clones hold about 11%. The material sequenced was blood T cells: a sorted CD56 or NKG2C T cell subset, CD4+ or CD8+ T cells, or bulk PBMC T cells (not recorded which). This clonotype originated in a woman aged 50 to 60 in good health. The rearrangement uses TRBV12-3 or TRBV12-4 and TRBJ2-1; the D gene TCRdb calls, TRBD2, cannot be checked with no DNA. The CDR3 region is CASSLAIAGYNYNEQFF.